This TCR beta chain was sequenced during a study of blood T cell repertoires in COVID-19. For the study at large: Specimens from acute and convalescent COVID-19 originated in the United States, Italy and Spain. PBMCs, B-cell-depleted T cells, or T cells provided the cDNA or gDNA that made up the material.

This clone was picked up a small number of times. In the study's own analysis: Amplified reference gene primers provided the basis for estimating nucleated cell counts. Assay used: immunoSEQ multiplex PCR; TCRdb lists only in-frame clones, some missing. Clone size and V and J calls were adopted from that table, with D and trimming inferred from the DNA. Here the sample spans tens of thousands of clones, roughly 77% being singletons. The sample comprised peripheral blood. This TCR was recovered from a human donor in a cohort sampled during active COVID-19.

CDR3 region: CASSLGASGRARFF. Written as DNA, the CDR3 is TGTGCCAGCAGCCTAGGGGCTAGCGGGAGGGCCAGGTTCTTC. The genes are TRBV28 and TRBJ2-1, with 12 bases matching TRBD2. V dropped 6 bases and J dropped 15; count of bases not matched to a gene: 12. Germline V gene sequence: CDR1 MDHEN, CDR2 SYDVKM. The length of the CDR3 is 14 residues.